The clone carrying this TCR beta chain is medium-sized (0.01 to 0.1%) in the sample. The antigen is undetermined. The sample is drawn from a study of PD-L1 blockade in urothelial cancer. Overall study: Typically, measured as a median, blood samples had roughly 140,000 T cells.

Clones were read by immunoSEQ multiplex PCR, and TCRdb kept only the in-frame ones, dropping some. The table lists around 66,000 clones, 88% of them singletons. Regarding the study as a whole: Durable-benefit cases showed more tumor-associated blood clone expansion at 3 weeks. Below-median pretreatment blood TCR clonality was associated with improved progression-free and overall survival.

The CDR3 consists of 14 residues. The germline CDR1 and CDR2 sequences are MNHNS and SASEGT. The junction had 1 base not matched to a gene; V was cut back by 3 bases and J by 2 bases. Regarding time point: peripheral blood 6 weeks after treatment start. Here the sequenced sample was PBMCs, taken around atezolizumab (anti-PD-L1) treatment. This sequence joins TRBV6-1 and TRBJ1-2; 9 nucleotides align to TRBD1. The sequence came from a man aged 55 to 70 with urothelial cancer. This CDR3 is CASSDDRGNYGYTF. CDR3 sequence (DNA): TGTGCCAGCAGTGACGACAGGGGGAACTATGGCTACACCTTC.